The 29 T cell receptor beta chains below were found in one sample sequenced in a study of cytomegalovirus exposure and HLA in healthy donors. The PCR was carried out with 60 Vbeta primers and 13 Jbeta primers. Here immunoSEQ multiplex PCR was the method, and the copy in TCRdb shows in-frame clones only, minus some. This sample carries about 200,000 clones, 75% to 85% of them seen once, and the ten largest clones take approximately 0.36%. Sample: PBMCs. The receptors derive from a male donor in good health and CMV-seropositive.

The chain carries TRBV6-1 and TRBJ1-2; D might be TRBD1 (5 bases). The CDR3 totals 13 residues. Germline V gene data show CDR1 as MNHNS and CDR2 as SASEGT. Trimming cost V 0 bases and J 6 bases, with 8 bases left between them. CDR3 nucleotides: TGTGCCAGCAGTGAAGCGCGGGGGAATGGCTACACCTTC. Its protein product is CASSEARGNGYTF.

The rearrangement uses TRBV28 and TRBJ2-7, with a possible D match to TRBD1 (7 bases). CDR1 is MDHEN and CDR2 is SYDVKM in the germline V gene. The length of the CDR3 is 15 residues. The V end was cut by 2 bases, the J end by 6 bases, with 17 bases between. The CDR3 loop reads CASSLRQGEAREQYF. The CDR3 DNA reads as TGTGCCAGCAGTTTACGGCAGGGGGAGGCGCGCGAGCAGTACTTC.

J is TRBJ2-1 and V is TRBV7-9; 7 nucleotides match TRBD2. Germline V lookup: CDR1 SEHNR, CDR2 FQNEAQ (reference sequence). The CDR3 contains 14 residues. V lost 8 bases to trimming and J lost 8 bases; unmatched junction nucleotides: 12. The CDR3 DNA reads as TGTGCCAGCCATCGGGACTACTCGTTGGATGAGCAGTTCTTC. This codes for CASHRDYSLDEQFF.

The genes are TRBV7-9 and TRBJ1-3, with D possibly being TRBD1 (5 bases). The V gene's germline CDR1 is SEHNR and CDR2 FQNEAQ (reference sequence). The CDR3 spans 17 residues. V lost 5 bases to trimming and J lost 3 bases, with 20 bases between them. CDR3 loop: CASSHHRGIQGGNTIYF. In nucleotides, the CDR3 is TGTGCCAGCAGCCACCATAGGGGAATTCAGGGTGGAAACACCATATATTTT.

The J gene is TRBJ2-7, the V gene TRBV2; TRBD1 matches at 9 bases. The CDR3 runs 14 residues. CDR1 is SNHLY and CDR2 is FYNNEI in the germline V gene. The V gene end was trimmed by 10 bases and the J gene end by 4 bases; junction bases not matched to a gene: 11. The CDR3: CATEPGTGLYEQYF. The CDR3 coding sequence is TGTGCCACGGAGCCCGGGACAGGGTTATACGAGCAGTACTTC.

The table lists this clone with a count of one. The chain has TRBV2 and TRBJ1-3; TRBD1 matches at 8 bases. The ends lost 4 bases at V and 2 bases at J; junction bases unmatched: 1. The CDR3 is made up of 14 amino acids. Looked up from germline, CDR1 is SNHLY and CDR2 is FYNNEI. The DNA of the CDR3 is TGTGCCAGCAGTGGGACAGGGACTGGAAACACCATATATTTT. Amino acids: CASSGTGTGNTIYF.

V is TRBV2 and J is TRBJ2-5, with 8 bases lining up with TRBD2. The ends lost 4 bases at V and 4 bases at J; junction bases unmatched: 2. The germline gives CDR1 SNHLY, CDR2 FYNNEI. CDR3 length: 13 amino acids. CDR3 protein: CASSGGLAETQYF. CDR3 DNA: TGTGCCAGCAGTGGCGGACTAGCAGAGACCCAGTACTTC.

This clone appeared a single time. CDR3 sequence (DNA): TGTGCCAGTATCGACAGTACTTCGAGCTCCTACAATGAGCAGTTCTTC. The encoded protein is CASIDSTSSSYNEQFF. V is TRBV19 and J is TRBJ2-1, with a possible D match to TRBD1 (5 bases). V lost 7 bases and J lost 0, with 16 bases in between. Germline values: CDR1 LNHDA, CDR2 SQIVND (reference sequence). The CDR3 loop spans 16 amino acids.

The chain has TRBV5-4 and TRBJ2-1; the D gene is possibly TRBD2 (5 bases). The CDR3 length is 18 residues. Germline values: CDR1 SGHNT, CDR2 YYREEE (reference sequence). V was pared by 0 bases and J by 0 bases, with 16 bases between. CDR3 sequence reads: CASSLGPAADSSYNEQFF. CDR3 bases: TGTGCCAGCAGCTTGGGGCCAGCGGCTGATAGCTCCTACAATGAGCAGTTCTTC.

This chain uses TRBV11-1 with TRBJ1-1; tentatively, D is TRBD1 (6 bases). The germline V and J ends were trimmed by 5 bases and 10 bases, with 23 bases remaining between them. Germline values: CDR1 SGHAT, CDR2 FQDESV (reference sequence). This CDR3 spans 15 amino acids. The CDR3 nucleotides are TGTGCCAGCAGCCCCCAACCTCTGGGGGCTCGCTCAGCTTTCTTT. Amino acids: CASSPQPLGARSAFF.

The chain employs TRBV4-1 and TRBJ2-3; weak D call: TRBD2 (5 bases). CDR1 and CDR2 from the germline V gene are MGHRA and YSYEKL. The CDR3 is 15 residues long. V lost 0 bases and J 1 base, leaving 8 bases between the germline ends. CDR3 sequence (DNA): TGCGCCAGCAGCCAAGATGGGCGGGGCACAGATACGCAGTATTTT. Protein sequence: CASSQDGRGTDTQYF.

A single count supports this clone. This chain uses TRBV10-2 with TRBJ2-1; the match to TRBD2 covers 7 bases. The CDR3 loop spans 15 amino acids. V lost 6 bases and J lost 5; bases outside the gene matches: 10. CDR1 and CDR2 (germline): WSHSY, SAAADI. The CDR3 is CASRSGLRLDNEQFF. CDR3 bases: TGCGCCAGCAGGTCGGGACTAAGGTTGGACAATGAGCAGTTCTTC.

The CDR3 region has the DNA TGCGCCAGCAGCTTCCGGGGTGGAGAAAAACTGTTTTTT. It encodes CASSFRGGEKLFF. The genes are TRBV5-1 and TRBJ1-4, with D hard to call. Trimming pared 2 bases from V and 8 bases from J, leaving 10 bases between. Germline V CDR1 and CDR2: SGHRS, YFSETQ. The CDR3 spans 13 residues.

The chain links TRBV4-2 to TRBJ1-5, with 9 bases that match TRBD1. The V gene's germline CDR1 is LGHNA and CDR2 YNFKEQ. With V trimmed by 4 bases and J by 2 bases, 3 bases remained unmatched. CDR3 length: 15 amino acids. The CDR3 sequence is CASSRRTGGNQPQHF. The CDR3 DNA sequence: TGTGCCAGCAGCCGTAGGACAGGGGGCAATCAGCCCCAGCATTTT.

For the CDR3, the DNA is TGTGCCAGCCGGGTCCGATTTTATAGCAATCAGCCCCAGCATTTT. Its protein product is CASRVRFYSNQPQHF. This chain uses TRBV7-2 with TRBJ1-5; D gene uncertain. Germline CDR1 SGHTA, CDR2 FQGNSA. The CDR3 length is 15 residues. Trimming cost V 8 bases and J 0 bases, with 14 bases left between them.

J is TRBJ1-2 and V is TRBV5-4; the D gene is possibly TRBD1 (6 bases). The germline CDR1 and CDR2 sequences are SGHNT and YYREEE (reference sequence). The CDR3 runs 14 residues. Between the trimmed V and J ends, which lost 5 bases and 0 bases, there was a span of 11 bases. CDR3 coding DNA: TGTGCCAGCAGTTTTGGACAGACTAACTATGGCTACACCTTC. Protein product: CASSFGQTNYGYTF. Using reference TRBV5-4 and TRBJ1-2 for the parts outside the CDR3, the full variable domain is ETGVTQSPTHLIKTRGQQVTLRCSSQSGHNTVSWYQQALGQGPQFIFQYYREEENGRGNFPPRFSGLQFPNYSSELNVNALELDDSALYLCASSFGQTNYGYTFGSGTRLTVV.

V and J are TRBV29-1 and TRBJ2-1; no firm D call. Germline assignment: CDR1 SQVTM and CDR2 ANQGSEA. This CDR3 comprises 12 residues. V lost 3 bases and J lost 5, with 8 bases in between. This CDR3 reads CSVDKINNEQFF. CDR3 nucleotides: TGCAGCGTTGACAAAATCAACAATGAGCAGTTCTTC.

The chain combines TRBV6-5 with TRBJ2-7; a weak D match, TRBD1 (6 bases). Germline CDR1 is MNHEY and CDR2 is SVGAGI. V dropped 6 bases and J dropped 4 bases, with 16 bases sitting between them. The CDR3 spans 14 residues. CDR3 bases: TGTGCCAGCAGATCACAGGGTACGGTTTACGAGCAGTACTTC. It is translated as CASRSQGTVYEQYF.

This chain joins TRBV6-6 and TRBJ1-5; D might be TRBD1 (5 bases). Germline V gives CDR1 MNHNY, CDR2 SVGAGI (reference sequence). The length of the CDR3 is 14 residues. V lost 5 bases to trimming and J lost 2 bases, with 10 bases between them. The CDR3 DNA reads as TGTGCCAGCAGTCTCAGGGAAGGCAATCAGCCCCAGCATTTT. Encoded protein: CASSLREGNQPQHF.

The J gene is TRBJ2-7, the V gene TRBV19; the D gene is possibly TRBD1 (6 bases). This CDR3 comprises 16 residues. Trimming pared 3 bases from V and 5 bases from J, leaving 20 bases between. Per the germline V gene, CDR1 is LNHDA and CDR2 is SQIVND (reference sequence). The CDR3 DNA reads as TGTGCCAGTAGTATTCCCGTATGGCAGGGGAAGCACGAGCAGTACTTC. Its protein is CASSIPVWQGKHEQYF.

This chain uses TRBV7-2 with TRBJ1-3; 7 bases map to TRBD1. This CDR3 has 14 amino acids. Trimming took 5 bases from V and 2 from J; bases not matched to a gene: 3. In germline, CDR1 is SGHTA, CDR2 FQGNSA. For the CDR3, the DNA is TGTGCCAGCAGCCCTGGGACAGCTGGAAACACCATATATTTT. Translated: CASSPGTAGNTIYF.

The chain recombines TRBV11-2 with TRBJ1-6; possibly TRBD1 for D (5 bases). The germline V gene encodes CDR1 SGHAT and CDR2 FQNNGV. The CDR3 extends over 17 amino acids. V shed 5 bases and J shed 3 bases, with 17 bases lying between them. CDR3 coding DNA: TGTGCCAGCAGCCGGAGGGCCACTGGACACTATAATTCACCCCTCCACTTT. It codes for CASSRRATGHYNSPLHF.

The chain employs TRBV10-3 and TRBJ1-1, with D tentatively TRBD1 (6 bases). V shed 6 bases and J shed 4 bases, with 12 bases lying between them. CDR1 ENHRY and CDR2 SYGVKD come from the germline V gene. This CDR3 is 13 amino acids long. The CDR3 reads CAISRDTGTEAFF. The CDR3 bases are TGTGCCATCAGCCGGGACACCGGCACTGAAGCTTTCTTT.

For the CDR3, the DNA is TGTGCCAGCAGCTTAGCGCAGTACAATGAGCAGTTCTTC. This translates into CASSLAQYNEQFF. This chain links TRBV7-2 with TRBJ2-1; D unresolved. This CDR3 spans 13 amino acids. Germline-derived CDR1 and CDR2 are SGHTA and FQGNSA. Trimming pared 0 bases from V and 4 bases from J, leaving 4 bases between.

The J gene is TRBJ2-7, the V gene TRBV29-1, with D perhaps matching TRBD1 (6 bases). V shed 3 bases and J shed 0 bases, with 12 bases lying between them. The CDR3 runs 14 residues. Germline CDR1 and CDR2: SQVTM and ANQGSEA. The CDR3 loop is CSVETRQDSYEQYF. DNA of the CDR3: TGCAGCGTTGAGACGAGACAGGACTCCTACGAGCAGTACTTC.

This clone was counted only a few times. The chain uses TRBV4-1 and TRBJ2-7; a weak D match, TRBD2 (5 bases). V was shortened by 4 bases and J by 0 bases, with 16 bases between the two germline ends. This CDR3 comprises 16 residues. The germline gives CDR1 MGHRA, CDR2 YSYEKL. The CDR3 nucleotides are TGCGCCAGCAGCCGTAATTCCGGGAAGAACTCCTACGAGCAGTACTTC. Amino acids: CASSRNSGKNSYEQYF.

The chain couples TRBV7-6 to TRBJ1-2, with TRBD1 identical over 7 bases. With V trimmed by 8 bases and J by 6 bases, 6 bases remained unmatched. Per the germline V gene, CDR1 is SGHVS and CDR2 is FNYEAQ. The CDR3 spans 12 residues. The DNA for the CDR3 is TGTGCCAGCCGTGAGGGGGCGAATGGCTACACCTTC. It specifies CASREGANGYTF.

J is TRBJ2-5 and V is TRBV7-2; 8 positions agree with TRBD1. The J call may be incorrect, as the DNA end agrees better with TRBJ2-7. Germline V gives CDR1 SGHTA, CDR2 FQGNSA. The CDR3 consists of 12 residues. CDR3 loop: CASSSRGHEQYF. CDR3 nucleotides: TGTGCCAGCAGCTCCAGGGGGCACGAGCAGTACTTC.

The CDR3 DNA reads as TGTGCCAGCAGCTCCCTAACTAGCGGGAGGGCCGGTGAGCAGTTCTTC. This translates into CASSSLTSGRAGEQFF. The V gene is TRBV7-2, the J gene TRBJ2-1, with 13 positions matching TRBD2. Trimming took 4 bases from V and 9 from J; bases not matched to a gene: 9. The CDR3 is made up of 16 amino acids. Germline V gene sequence: CDR1 SGHTA, CDR2 FQGNSA.